The present TCR beta chain was sequenced within a study of Graves' ophthalmopathy and Graves' hyperthyroidism. Amplification targeted the TCR beta CDR3 regions, with RNA transcripts as the source material. Scientists carried out first-round RT-PCR using HTBI primers and then a second-round multiplex PCR. One entry per CDR3 protein, called by TCRdb with MiXCR from the multiplex PCR reads. The sample lists more than 1,000,000 distinct CDR3 sequences, less than 45% occurring once. The V gene lost 6 bases and the J gene lost 2 bases, with 16 bases spanning the gap. The CDR3 length is 15 residues. The germline V gene has CDR1 MNHEY and CDR2 SVGAGI. Symptoms, serum thyroxine and TRAb, thyroid ultrasound, and orbital computed tomography formed the diagnostic basis.

The specimen sequenced was peripheral blood or thyroid tissue (not recorded which). V usage is TRBV6-5 and J usage is TRBJ1-1; possible D gene TRBD1, 6 bases. This sequence was found in an adult man with Graves' hyperthyroidism. The DNA for the CDR3 is TGTGCCAGCAGCCCAGAGGAGGACAGTAACACTGAAGCTTTCTTT. Translation: CASSPEEDSNTEAFF.